Following are 26 T cell receptor beta chains from one sample sequenced in a study of blood T cell repertoires in COVID-19. This table comes from immunoSEQ multiplex PCR, and its TCRdb copy is limited to in-frame clones, with some not included. The table shows around 220,000 clones, with around 91% occurring only once. Sequencing input: PBMCs or T cells enriched from blood (not recorded which). Receptors originate from a young man who had been exposed to COVID-19.

A single count supports this clone. The chain links TRBV11-2 to TRBJ1-5; no clear D. The CDR3 is 13 residues long. Trimming left V 3 bases short and J 0 bases short, with 3 bases between. Germline assignment: CDR1 SGHAT and CDR2 FQNNGV. The CDR3 nucleotides read TGTGCCAGCAGCTTCAATAGCAATCAGCCCCAGCATTTT. This sequence encodes CASSFNSNQPQHF.

The genes are TRBV27 and TRBJ1-6, with TRBD1 matching 7 bases. Trimming took 4 bases from V and 7 from J; bases not matched to a gene: 4. The CDR3 has 14 amino acids. Germline CDR1 MNHEY, CDR2 SMNVEV (reference sequence). CDR3 DNA sequence: TGTGCCAGCAGTTCCGACAGGGAGAATTCACCCCTCCACTTT. Translation: CASSSDRENSPLHF.

This clone was counted once. V is TRBV6-1 and J is TRBJ1-1; TRBD1 matches 10 bases. The CDR3 is made up of 17 amino acids. Germline CDR1 is MNHNS and CDR2 is SASEGT. V lost 4 bases, J lost 1 base, and 9 bases stayed unmatched. CDR3 DNA sequence: TGTGCCAGCAGTGGGGGTACCGGGACAGGGGAGAACACTGAAGCTTTCTTT. Residues: CASSGGTGTGENTEAFF.

This rearrangement joins TRBV19 to TRBJ1-3; D is possibly TRBD1 (5 bases). This CDR3 region has 14 residues. Deletions cut 4 bases from V and 2 bases from J, with 9 bases between. Per the germline V gene, CDR1 is LNHDA and CDR2 is SQIVND (reference sequence). The CDR3 sequence: CASSTAGTGNTIYF. The CDR3 DNA is TGTGCCAGTAGTACGGCAGGGACTGGAAACACCATATATTTT.

V usage is TRBV10-3 and J usage is TRBJ1-3; no clear D gene. The CDR3 loop spans 13 amino acids. The germline CDR1 and CDR2 sequences are ENHRY and SYGVKD. Trimming removed 7 bases at V and 4 bases at J, with 11 bases between. In nucleotides, the CDR3 is TGTGCCATCACCATCAGTGGCGGAAACACCATATATTTT. Translation: CAITISGGNTIYF.

The V gene is TRBV15, the J gene TRBJ1-1; D not certain. With 6 bases removed from V and 3 bases from J, the gap between germline ends came to 8 bases. The length of the CDR3 is 12 residues. Germline CDR1 is LNHNV and CDR2 is YYDKDF (reference sequence). The DNA of the CDR3 is TGTGCCACCAGTCTGGCAGACACTGAAGCTTTCTTT. Translated, it gives CATSLADTEAFF.

This chain links TRBV6-2 or TRBV6-3 with TRBJ1-2; D perhaps matches TRBD1 (5 bases). The germline V gene has CDR1 MNHEY and CDR2 SVGEGT. Trimming removed 5 bases from V and 8 bases from J, with 15 bases in between. The CDR3 is made up of 13 amino acids. The CDR3 sequence: CASSKPGLWGYTF. Here the CDR3 DNA reads TGTGCCAGCAGTAAACCGGGACTTTGGGGCTACACCTTC.

The chain has TRBV27 and TRBJ2-5; D uncertain. The CDR3 runs to 15 residues. CDR1 MNHEY and CDR2 SMNVEV come from the germline V gene (reference sequence). The V end lost 1 base, the J end lost 2 bases, and 11 bases lay between the germline ends. The DNA of the CDR3 is TGTGCCAGCAGTTTATTTCCCCCAGATCAAGAGACCCAGTACTTC. Translated, it gives CASSLFPPDQETQYF.

This clone was found once. The gene calls are TRBV5-4 and TRBJ2-3, with 10 positions matching TRBD2. The CDR3 is made up of 14 amino acids. V lost 5 bases and J lost 4; bases outside the gene matches: 4. Germline V gene lookup returns CDR1 SGHNT and CDR2 YYREEE (reference sequence). DNA of the CDR3: TGTGCCAGCAGTTTAGCGGGGGGCGCAGATACGCAGTATTTT. Amino acid sequence: CASSLAGGADTQYF.

The chain carries TRBV5-1 and TRBJ1-2; D remains ambiguous. Trimming took 0 bases from V and 4 from J, leaving 13 bases between them. Germline assignment: CDR1 SGHRS and CDR2 YFSETQ. There are 15 residues in the CDR3. In nucleotides, the CDR3 is TGCGCCAGCAGCTTGGCCCCCAGTGATGTCTATGGCTACACCTTC. Its protein is CASSLAPSDVYGYTF.

This clone was seen once. J is TRBJ1-2 and V is TRBV5-1; 7 bases are a match to TRBD1. V dropped 3 bases and J dropped 1; count of bases not matched to a gene: 12. The CDR3 consists of 17 residues. Germline CDR1 reads SGHRS; CDR2 reads YFSETQ. The CDR3 DNA reads as TGCGCCAGCAGCTGGACAGGAGGGGCCTTAAGTAACTATGGCTACACCTTC. This gives the protein CASSWTGGALSNYGYTF.

V gene TRBV9 combines with J gene TRBJ1-2; the D gene is possibly TRBD1 (6 bases). The CDR3 consists of 13 residues. Looked up from germline, CDR1 is SGDLS and CDR2 is YYNGEE. Trimming stripped 6 bases from V and 5 bases from J, with 14 bases between. This CDR3 reads CASTLQGQYGYTF. In nucleotides, the CDR3 is TGTGCCAGCACCCTACAGGGCCAATATGGCTACACCTTC. Supplemented by reference TRBV9 and TRBJ1-2, the full variable domain reads DSGVTQTPKHLITATGQRVTLRCSPRSGDLSVYWYQQSLDQGLQFLIQYYNGEERAKGNILERFSAQQFPDLHSELNLSSLELGDSALYFCASTLQGQYGYTFGSGTRLTVV.

The chain uses TRBV28 and TRBJ1-2; 7 positions agree with TRBD1. V lost 3 bases, J lost 7 bases, and 11 bases stayed unmatched. Looked up from germline, CDR1 is MDHEN and CDR2 is SYDVKM. The CDR3 is made up of 15 amino acids. The CDR3 bases are TGTGCCAGCAGTTTTTTCCTGACAGGGACTCGTGGCTACACCTTC. Protein sequence: CASSFFLTGTRGYTF.

This chain joins TRBV11-2 and TRBJ1-3, with D perhaps matching TRBD1 (5 bases). There are 15 residues in the CDR3. V was trimmed by 6 bases and J by 0 bases, leaving 12 bases between them. The V gene's germline CDR1 is SGHAT and CDR2 FQNNGV. As DNA, the CDR3 is TGTGCCAGCAGTGCGGGACCGCACTCTGGAAACACCATATATTTT. Protein: CASSAGPHSGNTIYF.

V is TRBV7-3 and J is TRBJ2-2; TRBD1 matches 9 bases. Per the germline V gene, CDR1 is SGHTA and CDR2 is FQGTGA. The ends lost 6 bases at V and 4 bases at J; junction bases unmatched: 6. CDR3 length equals 15 residues. CDR3 sequence: CASSQQGAGTGELFF. The CDR3 DNA reads as TGTGCCAGCAGTCAACAGGGGGCGGGCACCGGGGAGCTGTTTTTT.

The chain employs TRBV4-3 and TRBJ2-1; 9 bases align to TRBD1. V was pared by 7 bases and J by 7 bases, with 8 bases of the junction left unmatched. This CDR3 comprises 14 residues. Germline V gene data show CDR1 as LGHNA and CDR2 as YSLEER. CDR3 region: CASMSDRGGNEQFF. The CDR3 region has the DNA TGCGCCAGCATGTCGGACAGGGGAGGTAATGAGCAGTTCTTC.

The V gene is TRBV3-1 (or the pseudogene TRBV3-2), the J gene TRBJ2-3; D is undetermined. V was pared by 4 bases and J by 0 bases, with 5 bases between. CDR1 and CDR2 from the germline V gene are LGHDT and YNNKEL (reference sequence). This CDR3 has 13 amino acids. This CDR3 is CASSLPSTDTQYF. The CDR3 region has the DNA TGTGCCAGCAGCCTTCCTAGCACAGATACGCAGTATTTT.

This chain joins TRBV4-1 and TRBJ2-5; no reliable D call. This CDR3 contains 16 residues. The germline V gene encodes CDR1 MGHRA and CDR2 YSYEKL. Between the trimmed V and J ends, which lost 5 bases and 4 bases, there was a span of 20 bases. The CDR3: CASSSQGRARRETQYF. The CDR3 bases are TGCGCCAGCAGCTCCCAAGGCAGAGCCCGGAGAGAGACCCAGTACTTC.

The chain carries TRBV29-1 and TRBJ1-2, with 7 nucleotides matching TRBD1. The ends lost 8 bases at V and 4 bases at J; junction bases unmatched: 16. The CDR3 contains 15 residues. CDR1 and CDR2 (germline): SQVTM, ANQGSEA. The CDR3 reads CSLTGEDEIGYGYTF. CDR3 DNA: TGCAGCTTAACAGGGGAGGACGAAATCGGCTATGGCTACACCTTC.

The chain recombines TRBV13 with TRBJ2-3; D might be TRBD2 (6 bases). Deletions cut 5 bases from V and 12 bases from J, with 15 bases between. The CDR3 consists of 12 residues. Per the germline V gene, CDR1 is PRHDT and CDR2 is FYEKMQ (reference sequence). The CDR3 reads CASSPSAGLQYF. The CDR3 DNA reads TGTGCCAGCAGCCCCAGCGCGGGGCTCCAGTATTTT.

The genes are TRBV7-2 and TRBJ2-5, with 9 bases lining up with TRBD2. The junction had 5 bases not matched to a gene; V was cut back by 5 bases and J by 1 base. CDR1 and CDR2 (germline): SGHTA, FQGNSA. This CDR3 contains 15 residues. The CDR3 DNA sequence: TGTGCCAGCAGCCGGAGCGGGGGGCGCCAAGAGACCCAGTACTTC. Encoded protein: CASSRSGGRQETQYF.

The rearrangement uses TRBV5-1 and TRBJ2-7; D perhaps matches TRBD1 (6 bases). Germline loops: CDR1 SGHRS, CDR2 YFSETQ. The CDR3 runs 15 residues. V shed 3 bases and J shed 4 bases, with 17 bases lying between them. The CDR3 nucleotides are TGCGCCAGCAGCTCCGGCTCAGGGGACGGGTACGAGCAGTACTTC. This encodes CASSSGSGDGYEQYF.

The rearrangement uses TRBV11-2 and TRBJ1-1; D gene unclear. The V end lost 4 bases, the J end lost 1 base, and 10 bases lay between the germline ends. The CDR3 is made up of 14 amino acids. CDR1 is SGHAT and CDR2 is FQNNGV in the germline V gene. DNA for the CDR3: TGTGCCAGCAGCTCCTCGTTTAAGAACACTGAAGCTTTCTTT. As protein: CASSSSFKNTEAFF.

The rearrangement links TRBV27 to TRBJ2-3, with 11 bases identical to TRBD2. Germline-derived CDR1 and CDR2 are MNHEY and SMNVEV (reference sequence). The CDR3 runs to 16 residues. J was trimmed by 6 bases and V by 3 bases; bases with no gene match: 8. DNA for the CDR3: TGTGCCAGCAGTTTGCTAGCGGGGGGCCGGCGGGATACGCAGTATTTT. Translated: CASSLLAGGRRDTQYF.

V usage is TRBV6-5 and J usage is TRBJ2-5; 7 nucleotides align to TRBD2. V shed 6 bases and J 2 bases; nucleotides not matched to a gene: 9. Germline loops: CDR1 MNHEY, CDR2 SVGAGI. CDR3 length equals 15 residues. As DNA, the CDR3 is TGTGCCAGCAGACCCACCGAAGCGGGGCAAGAGACCCAGTACTTC. As protein: CASRPTEAGQETQYF.

This clone was recorded only once. This chain's CDR3 is CASSLDVGHTGELFF. CDR3 nucleotide sequence: TGTGCCAGCAGCCTTGACGTGGGGCACACCGGGGAGCTGTTTTTT. This chain uses TRBV14 with TRBJ2-2; D may be TRBD1 (5 bases). Trimming cost V 4 bases and J 3 bases, with 12 bases left between them. The CDR3 runs 15 residues. The germline V gene has CDR1 SGHDN and CDR2 FVKESK.